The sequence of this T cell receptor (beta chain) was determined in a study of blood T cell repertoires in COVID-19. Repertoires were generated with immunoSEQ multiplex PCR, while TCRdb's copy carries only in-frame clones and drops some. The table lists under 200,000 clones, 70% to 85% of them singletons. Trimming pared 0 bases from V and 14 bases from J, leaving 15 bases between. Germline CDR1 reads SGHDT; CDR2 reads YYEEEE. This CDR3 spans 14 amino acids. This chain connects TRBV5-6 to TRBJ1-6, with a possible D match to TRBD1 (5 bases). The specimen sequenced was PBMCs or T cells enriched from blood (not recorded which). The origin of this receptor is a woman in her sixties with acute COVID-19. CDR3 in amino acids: CASSLGQGRKSLHF. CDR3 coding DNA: TGTGCCAGCAGCTTGGGGCAGGGCAGGAAATCCCTCCACTTT.